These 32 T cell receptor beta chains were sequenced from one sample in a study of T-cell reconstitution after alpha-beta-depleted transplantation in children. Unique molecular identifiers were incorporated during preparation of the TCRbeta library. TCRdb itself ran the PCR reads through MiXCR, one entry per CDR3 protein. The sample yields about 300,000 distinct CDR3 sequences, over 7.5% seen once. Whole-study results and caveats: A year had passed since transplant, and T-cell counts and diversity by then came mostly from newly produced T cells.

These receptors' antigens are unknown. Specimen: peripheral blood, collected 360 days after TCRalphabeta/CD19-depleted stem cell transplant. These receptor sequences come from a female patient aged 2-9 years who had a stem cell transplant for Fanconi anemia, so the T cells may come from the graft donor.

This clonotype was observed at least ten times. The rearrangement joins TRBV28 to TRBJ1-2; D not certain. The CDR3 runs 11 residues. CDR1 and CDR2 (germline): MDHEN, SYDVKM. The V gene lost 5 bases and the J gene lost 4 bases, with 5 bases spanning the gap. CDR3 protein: CASSHGYGYTF. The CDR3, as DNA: TGTGCCAGCAGTCACGGCTATGGCTACACCTTC.

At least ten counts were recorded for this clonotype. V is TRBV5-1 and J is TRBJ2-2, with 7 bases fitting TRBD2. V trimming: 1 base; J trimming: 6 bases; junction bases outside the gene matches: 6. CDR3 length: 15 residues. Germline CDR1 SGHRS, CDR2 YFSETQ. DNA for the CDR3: TGCGCCAGCAGCTTGTTCCACGGGGGGTCCGGGGAGCTGTTTTTT. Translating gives CASSLFHGGSGELFF.

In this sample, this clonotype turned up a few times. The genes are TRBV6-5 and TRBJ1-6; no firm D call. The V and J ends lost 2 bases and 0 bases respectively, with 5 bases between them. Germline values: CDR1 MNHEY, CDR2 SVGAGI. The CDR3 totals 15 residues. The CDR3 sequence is CASSYVRSYNSPLHF. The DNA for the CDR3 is TGTGCCAGCAGTTACGTGCGCTCCTATAATTCACCCCTCCACTTT.

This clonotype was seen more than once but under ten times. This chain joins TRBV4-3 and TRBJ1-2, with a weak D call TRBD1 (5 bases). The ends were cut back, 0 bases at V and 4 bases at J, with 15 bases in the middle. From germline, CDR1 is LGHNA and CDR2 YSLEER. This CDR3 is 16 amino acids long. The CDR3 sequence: CASSQDIIGASYGYTF. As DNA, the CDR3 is TGCGCCAGCAGCCAAGATATTATCGGGGCTAGCTATGGCTACACCTTC.

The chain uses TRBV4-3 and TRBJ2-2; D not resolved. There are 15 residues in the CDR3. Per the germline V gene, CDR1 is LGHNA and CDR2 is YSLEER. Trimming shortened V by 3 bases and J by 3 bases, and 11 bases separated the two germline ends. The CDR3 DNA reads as TGCGCCAGCAGCCACCTAGGACGGGACACCGGGGAGCTGTTTTTT. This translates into CASSHLGRDTGELFF.

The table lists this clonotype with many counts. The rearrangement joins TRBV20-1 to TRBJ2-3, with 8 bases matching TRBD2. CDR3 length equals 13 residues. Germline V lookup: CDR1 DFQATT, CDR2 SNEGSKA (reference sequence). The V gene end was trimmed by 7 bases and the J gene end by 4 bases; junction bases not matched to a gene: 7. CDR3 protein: CSGTGGPADTQYF. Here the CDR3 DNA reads TGCAGTGGGACGGGGGGGCCGGCAGATACGCAGTATTTT.

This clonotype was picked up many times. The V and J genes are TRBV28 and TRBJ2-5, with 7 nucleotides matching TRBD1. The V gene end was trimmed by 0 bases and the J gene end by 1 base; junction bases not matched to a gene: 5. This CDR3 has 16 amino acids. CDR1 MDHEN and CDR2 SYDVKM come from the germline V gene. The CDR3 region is CASSLWTGTFQETQYF. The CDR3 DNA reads TGTGCCAGCAGTTTATGGACAGGGACCTTCCAAGAGACCCAGTACTTC.

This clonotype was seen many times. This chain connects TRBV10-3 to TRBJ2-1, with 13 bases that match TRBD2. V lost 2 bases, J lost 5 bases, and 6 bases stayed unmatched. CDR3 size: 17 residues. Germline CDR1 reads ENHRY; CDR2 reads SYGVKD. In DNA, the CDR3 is TGTGCCATCAGTGAGCGGAGCGGACTAGCGGGAGACAATGAGCAGTTCTTC. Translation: CAISERSGLAGDNEQFF.

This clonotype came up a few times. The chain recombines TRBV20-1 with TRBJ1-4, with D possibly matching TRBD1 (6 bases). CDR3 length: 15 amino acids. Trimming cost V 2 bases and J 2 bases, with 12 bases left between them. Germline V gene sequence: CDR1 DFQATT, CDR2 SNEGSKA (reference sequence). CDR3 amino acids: CSARSYRATNEKLFF. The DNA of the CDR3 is TGCAGTGCTAGATCCTACAGGGCCACTAATGAAAAACTGTTTTTT.

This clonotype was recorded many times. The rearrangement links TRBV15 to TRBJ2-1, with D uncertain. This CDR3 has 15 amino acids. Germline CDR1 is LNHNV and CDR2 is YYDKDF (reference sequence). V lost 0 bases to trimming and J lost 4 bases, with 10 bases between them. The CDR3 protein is CATSRDRNPYNEQFF. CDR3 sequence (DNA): TGTGCCACCAGCAGAGACCGGAATCCGTACAATGAGCAGTTCTTC.

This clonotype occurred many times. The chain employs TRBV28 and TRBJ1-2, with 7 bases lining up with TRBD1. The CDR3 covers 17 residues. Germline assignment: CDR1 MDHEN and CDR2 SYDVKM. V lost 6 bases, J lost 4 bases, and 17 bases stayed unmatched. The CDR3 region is CASRQRGGGEGIYGYTF. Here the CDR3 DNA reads TGTGCCAGCAGACAAAGGGGAGGGGGCGAGGGCATCTATGGCTACACCTTC.

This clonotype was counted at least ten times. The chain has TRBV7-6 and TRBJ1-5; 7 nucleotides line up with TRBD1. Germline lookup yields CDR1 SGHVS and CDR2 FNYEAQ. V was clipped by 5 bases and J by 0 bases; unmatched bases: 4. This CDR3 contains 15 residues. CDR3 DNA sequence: TGTGCCAGCAGCCCTACAGGGGATAGCAATCAGCCCCAGCATTTT. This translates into CASSPTGDSNQPQHF.

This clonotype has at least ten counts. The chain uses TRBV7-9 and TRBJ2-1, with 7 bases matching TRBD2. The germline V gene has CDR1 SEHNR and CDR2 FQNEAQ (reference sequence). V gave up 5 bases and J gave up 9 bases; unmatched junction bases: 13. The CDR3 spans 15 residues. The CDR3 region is CASSQARGGGAEQFF. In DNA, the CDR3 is TGTGCCAGCAGCCAAGCGAGGGGCGGGGGAGCTGAGCAGTTCTTC.

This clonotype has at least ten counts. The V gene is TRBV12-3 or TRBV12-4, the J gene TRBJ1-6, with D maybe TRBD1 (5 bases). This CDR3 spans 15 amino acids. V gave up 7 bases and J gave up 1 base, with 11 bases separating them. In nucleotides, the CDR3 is TGTGCCAGCAACTCCAGGGAATCCTATAATTCACCCCTCCACTTT. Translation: CASNSRESYNSPLHF.

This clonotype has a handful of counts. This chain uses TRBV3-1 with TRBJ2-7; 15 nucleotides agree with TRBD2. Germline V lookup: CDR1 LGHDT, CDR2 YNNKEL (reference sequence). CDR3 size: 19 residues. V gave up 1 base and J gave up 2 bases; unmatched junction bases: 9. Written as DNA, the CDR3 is TGTGCCAGCAGCCAAGGGACTAGCGGGGGGGATCGGTATCCCTACGAGCAGTACTTC. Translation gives CASSQGTSGGDRYPYEQYF.

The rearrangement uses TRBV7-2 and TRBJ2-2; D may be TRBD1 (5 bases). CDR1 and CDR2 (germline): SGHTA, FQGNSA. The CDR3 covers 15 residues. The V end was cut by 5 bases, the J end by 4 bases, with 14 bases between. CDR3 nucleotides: TGTGCCAGCAGCGCCCAGGACATACCCACCGGGGAGCTGTTTTTT. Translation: CASSAQDIPTGELFF.

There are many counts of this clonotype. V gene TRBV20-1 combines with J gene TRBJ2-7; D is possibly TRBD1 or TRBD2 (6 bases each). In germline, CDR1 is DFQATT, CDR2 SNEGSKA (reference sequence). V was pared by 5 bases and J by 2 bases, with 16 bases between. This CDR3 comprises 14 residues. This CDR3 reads CSALTQGRPYEQYF. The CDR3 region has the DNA TGCAGTGCTCTCACCCAGGGGAGGCCCTACGAGCAGTACTTC.

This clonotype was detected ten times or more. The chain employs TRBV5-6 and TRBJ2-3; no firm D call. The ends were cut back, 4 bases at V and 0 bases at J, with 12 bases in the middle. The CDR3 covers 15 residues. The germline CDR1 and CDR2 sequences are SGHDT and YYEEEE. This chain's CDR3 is CASSLRPTSTDTQYF. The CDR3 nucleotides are TGTGCCAGCAGCCTGAGACCTACTAGCACAGATACGCAGTATTTT. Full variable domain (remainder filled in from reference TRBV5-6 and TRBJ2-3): DAGVTQSPTHLIKTRGQQVTLRCSPKSGHDTVSWYQQALGQGPQFIFQYYEEEERQRGNFPDRFSGHQFPNYSSELNVNALLLGDSALYLCASSLRPTSTDTQYFGPGTRLTVL.

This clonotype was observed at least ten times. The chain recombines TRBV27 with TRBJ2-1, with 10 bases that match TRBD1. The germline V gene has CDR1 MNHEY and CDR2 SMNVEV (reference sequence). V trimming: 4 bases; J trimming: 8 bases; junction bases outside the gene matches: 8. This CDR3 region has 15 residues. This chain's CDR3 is CASSSVGTGVDEQFF. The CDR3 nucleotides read TGTGCCAGCAGTTCGGTGGGGACAGGGGTGGATGAGCAGTTCTTC.

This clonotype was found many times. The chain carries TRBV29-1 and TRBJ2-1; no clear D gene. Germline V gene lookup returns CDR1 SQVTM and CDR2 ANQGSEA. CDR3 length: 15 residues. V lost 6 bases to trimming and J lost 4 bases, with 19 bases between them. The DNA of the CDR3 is TGCAGCGTCGCCTCGGGCACCGTTGGGTACAATGAGCAGTTCTTC. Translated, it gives CSVASGTVGYNEQFF.

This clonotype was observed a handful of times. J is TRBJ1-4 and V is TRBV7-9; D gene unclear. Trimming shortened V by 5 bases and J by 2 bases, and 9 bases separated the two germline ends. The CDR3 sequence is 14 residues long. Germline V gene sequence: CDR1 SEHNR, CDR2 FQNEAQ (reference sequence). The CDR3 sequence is CASSAKGTNEKLFF. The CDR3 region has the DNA TGTGCCAGCAGCGCAAAGGGTACTAATGAAAAACTGTTTTTT.

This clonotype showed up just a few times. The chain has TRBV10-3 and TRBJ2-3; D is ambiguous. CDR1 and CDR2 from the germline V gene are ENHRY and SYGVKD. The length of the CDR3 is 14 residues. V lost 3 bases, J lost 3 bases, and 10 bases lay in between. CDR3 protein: CAISERSPTDTQYF. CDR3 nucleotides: TGTGCCATCAGTGAACGCAGTCCAACAGATACGCAGTATTTT.

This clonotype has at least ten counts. DNA of the CDR3: TGCAGTTCGAGGGGTGGAAACAATGAGCAGTTCTTC. Its protein product is CSSRGGNNEQFF. This chain connects TRBV20-1 to TRBJ2-1; D might be TRBD1 or TRBD2, each matching 5 bases. Between the trimmed V and J ends, which lost 8 bases and 5 bases, there was a span of 13 bases. Germline CDR1 reads DFQATT; CDR2 reads SNEGSKA (reference sequence). CDR3 size: 12 residues.

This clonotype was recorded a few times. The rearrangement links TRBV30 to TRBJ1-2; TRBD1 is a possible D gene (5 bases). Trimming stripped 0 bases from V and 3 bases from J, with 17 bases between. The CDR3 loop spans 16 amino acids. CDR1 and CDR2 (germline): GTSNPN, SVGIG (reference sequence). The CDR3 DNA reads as TGTGCCTGGAGTGTACACAGGTTGGGAGTAGACTATGGCTACACCTTC. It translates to CAWSVHRLGVDYGYTF.

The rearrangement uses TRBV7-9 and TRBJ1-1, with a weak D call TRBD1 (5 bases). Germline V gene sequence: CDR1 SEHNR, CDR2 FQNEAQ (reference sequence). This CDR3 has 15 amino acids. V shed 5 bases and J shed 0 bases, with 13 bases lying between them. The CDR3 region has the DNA TGTGCCAGCAGCACGCACGGGGCTATGAACACTGAAGCTTTCTTT. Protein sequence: CASSTHGAMNTEAFF. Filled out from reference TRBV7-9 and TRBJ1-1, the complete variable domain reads DTGVSQNPRHKITKRGQNVTFRCDPISEHNRLYWYRQTLGQGPEFLTYFQNEAQLEKSRLLSDRFSAERPKGSFSTLEIQRTEQGDSAMYLCASSTHGAMNTEAFFGQGTRLTVV.

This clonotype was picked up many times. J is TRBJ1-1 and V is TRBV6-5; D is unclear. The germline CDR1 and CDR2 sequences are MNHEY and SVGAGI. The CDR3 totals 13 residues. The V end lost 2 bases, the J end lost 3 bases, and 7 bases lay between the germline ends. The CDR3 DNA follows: TGTGCCAGCAGTTACATGAGGGACACTGAAGCTTTCTTT. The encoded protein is CASSYMRDTEAFF.

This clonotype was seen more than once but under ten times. The CDR3 bases are TGTGCCAGCAGTTTTGGGGGGGCTAGCGAAAAACTGTTTTTT. Protein sequence: CASSFGGASEKLFF. V and J are TRBV27 and TRBJ1-4, with D possibly TRBD1 on 6 matching bases. Looked up from germline, CDR1 is MNHEY and CDR2 is SMNVEV (reference sequence). This CDR3 is built from 14 residues. Trimming pared 3 bases from V and 8 bases from J, leaving 13 bases between.

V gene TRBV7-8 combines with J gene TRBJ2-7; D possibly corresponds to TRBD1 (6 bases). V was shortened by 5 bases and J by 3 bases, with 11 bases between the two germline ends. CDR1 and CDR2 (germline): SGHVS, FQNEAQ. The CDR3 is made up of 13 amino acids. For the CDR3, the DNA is TGTGCCAGCAGCCACGGACAGTTCTACGAGCAGTACGTC. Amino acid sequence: CASSHGQFYEQYV.

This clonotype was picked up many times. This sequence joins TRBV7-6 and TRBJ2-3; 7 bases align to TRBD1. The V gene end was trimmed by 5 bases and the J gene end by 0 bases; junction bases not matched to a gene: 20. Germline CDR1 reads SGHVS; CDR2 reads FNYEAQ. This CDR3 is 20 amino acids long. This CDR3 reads CASSQSDRVELLSSTDTQYF. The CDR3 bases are TGTGCCAGCAGCCAGTCTGACAGGGTTGAACTTCTTAGTAGCACAGATACGCAGTATTTT.

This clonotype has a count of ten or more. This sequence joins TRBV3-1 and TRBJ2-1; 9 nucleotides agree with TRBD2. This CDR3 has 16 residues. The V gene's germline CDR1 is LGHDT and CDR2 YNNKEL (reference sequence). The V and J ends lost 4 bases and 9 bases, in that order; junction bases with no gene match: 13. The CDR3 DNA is TGTGCCAGCAGCCCGACTAGCGGAGGGTTTGTGGGTGAGCAGTTCTTC. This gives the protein CASSPTSGGFVGEQFF.

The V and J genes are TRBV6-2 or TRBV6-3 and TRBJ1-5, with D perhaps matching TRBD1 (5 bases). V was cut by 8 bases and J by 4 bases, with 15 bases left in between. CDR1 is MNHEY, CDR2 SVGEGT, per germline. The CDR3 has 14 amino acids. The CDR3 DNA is TGTGCCAGCCATGTGGCAGGGTTTAATCAGCCCCAGCATTTT. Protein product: CASHVAGFNQPQHF.

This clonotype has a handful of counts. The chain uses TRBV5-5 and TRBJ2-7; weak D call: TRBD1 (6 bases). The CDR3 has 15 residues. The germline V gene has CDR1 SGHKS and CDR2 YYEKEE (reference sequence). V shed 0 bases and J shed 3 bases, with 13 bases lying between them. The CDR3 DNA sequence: TGTGCCAGCAGCTTGGGATCGGGGACACTCTACGAGCAGTACTTC. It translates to CASSLGSGTLYEQYF.